The 5 T cell receptor beta chains given below trace back to one sample, sequenced in a study of shared clonotypes between healthy human individuals (dated by TCRdb to the early 2020s). Libraries came from the immunoSEQ multiplex PCR assay. The clones in this table, taken by TCRdb from immuneACCESS, are in-frame only. Not every clone is retained; where verified, under half of the shortfall comes from an unresolved V gene, and the cause of the rest is unknown. The sample contains over 850,000 clones, about 84% of them found a single time. Of the sample, roughly 0.56% falls within the top ten clones. What was sequenced was memory CD4+ T cells from PBMCs. Per the publication, the cell subset or site label means: CD45RA-negative fraction. The receptors shown here come from a man aged 18 to 29 in good health. Some clones in this sample may be carry-over from other donors' samples.

CDR3 sequence reads: CASSLARQGAGNQPQHF. For the CDR3, the DNA is TGTGCCAGCAGCTTAGCCCGACAGGGGGCCGGCAATCAGCCCCAGCATTTT. The chain has TRBV7-9 and TRBJ1-5; TRBD1 aligns across 10 bases. The ends lost 0 bases at V and 2 bases at J; junction bases unmatched: 4. The CDR3 length is 17 residues. From germline, CDR1 is SEHNR and CDR2 FQNEAQ (reference sequence).

The chain employs TRBV7-2 and TRBJ1-1; maybe TRBD1 (5 bases). CDR3 length: 13 residues. Germline V gene lookup returns CDR1 SGHTA and CDR2 FQGNSA. V lost 0 bases, J lost 4 bases, and 6 bases lay in between. The CDR3 here is CASSLAGATEAFF. CDR3 DNA sequence: TGTGCCAGCAGCTTAGCAGGGGCCACTGAAGCTTTCTTT.

In its sample, this clone was seen many times. This sequence joins TRBV5-6 and TRBJ1-2; 8 nucleotides agree with TRBD1. The germline V gene encodes CDR1 SGHDT and CDR2 YYEEEE. This CDR3 has 17 amino acids. V trimming: 0 bases; J trimming: 0 bases; junction bases outside the gene matches: 7. The chain's CDR3 is CASSLATGGVSNYGYTF. DNA of the CDR3: TGTGCCAGCAGCTTGGCCACAGGGGGGGTGTCTAACTATGGCTACACCTTC. Full variable domain (missing parts from reference TRBV5-6 and TRBJ1-2): DAGVTQSPTHLIKTRGQQVTLRCSPKSGHDTVSWYQQALGQGPQFIFQYYEEEERQRGNFPDRFSGHQFPNYSSELNVNALLLGDSALYLCASSLATGGVSNYGYTFGSGTRLTVV.

V and J are TRBV30 and TRBJ1-6; D possibly corresponds to TRBD1 (5 bases). Per the germline V gene, CDR1 is GTSNPN and CDR2 is SVGIG (reference sequence). Trimming cost V 3 bases and J 6 bases, with 9 bases left between them. The CDR3 sequence is 13 residues long. CDR3 nucleotide sequence: TGTGCCTGGAGGGACAACGGTAATTCACCCCTCCACTTT. Its translation is CAWRDNGNSPLHF.

V usage is TRBV11-1 and J usage is TRBJ2-7, with TRBD1 matching 9 bases. The CDR3 runs 13 residues. CDR1 is SGHAT and CDR2 is FQDESV in the germline V gene (reference sequence). The trim removed 8 bases at V and 3 bases at J, leaving 5 bases unmatched. The CDR3 region is CASQRQGDYEQYF. In DNA form, the CDR3 reads TGTGCCAGCCAGAGACAGGGGGACTACGAGCAGTACTTC. The entire variable domain, with the rest obtained from reference TRBV11-1 and TRBJ2-7, is as follows: EAEVAQSPRYKITEKSQAVAFWCDPISGHATLYWYRQILGQGPELLVQFQDESVVDDSQLPKDRFSAERLKGVDSTLKIQPAELGDSAMYLCASQRQGDYEQYFGPGTRLTVT.